This T cell receptor (beta chain) was identified during a study of beta chain features in type 1 diabetes. Study results and limitations: All four CD4+ subsets of Type 1 diabetes patients contained TCRB CDR3s that were moderately but significantly shorter. More deletions and fewer insertions at VDJ junctions were seen in type 1 diabetes patients.

TCRB transcripts that were expressed got sequenced, as all of the isolated RNA had been reverse transcribed. Naive, central memory and regulatory T cell samples yielded about 3.57 million reads on average. Only in-frame clones appear in the TCRdb table, and some are missing; sequencing was by immunoSEQ multiplex PCR. The sample has hundreds of thousands of clones, over 12% seen once; the top ten hold approximately 0.039%. Between the trimmed V and J ends, which lost 1 base and 5 bases, there was a span of 11 bases. CDR3 size: 13 residues. Germline CDR1 SQVTM, CDR2 ANQGSEA. This clone was recorded a few times. The antigen remains unidentified.

Sequencing used naive CD4+ T cells from blood. V gene TRBV29-1 combines with J gene TRBJ1-1; D is perhaps TRBD1 (5 bases). The origin of this receptor is a man between 18 and 35 years old with type 1 diabetes. CDR3 residues: CSVEGRVETEAFF. The CDR3 nucleotides read TGCAGCGTTGAAGGCAGGGTTGAAACTGAAGCTTTCTTT.